This T cell receptor beta chain was recovered during a study of cytomegalovirus exposure and HLA in healthy donors. Trimming at V came to 6 bases and at J to 6 bases, leaving 8 bases not matched to a gene. Germline assignment: CDR1 SGHAT and CDR2 FQNNGV. There are 15 residues in the CDR3. As for this clone: Its antigen is as yet unknown.

PCR amplification relied on 60 Vbeta primers (plus 13 Jbeta primers). Original handling: In a later analysis, around 10 million of some 80 million unique beta chains occurred in at least two donors. TCRdb keeps only in-frame clones here, not all; method: immunoSEQ multiplex PCR. V, J and clone size reflect that table, while D and trimming were determined from the DNA. The table has about 77,000 clones, over 60% seen once; the top ten hold around 4.5%. Broader study findings: Productive rates of about 90% or about 30% were seen for most TCR beta V segments in an earlier analysis. When analyzed later, a missense DCLRE1C variant was found to be linked to TCR beta V- and J-gene trimming.

The chain recombines TRBV11-2 with TRBJ2-2; 9 bases agree with TRBD2. Sequenced input: PBMCs. This receptor was identified in a man aged 35 to 55 in good health and CMV-seronegative. CDR3 loop: CASSRLAGIPGELFF. The CDR3 DNA is TGTGCCAGCAGTCGGCTAGCGGGAATCCCCGGGGAGCTGTTTTTT.